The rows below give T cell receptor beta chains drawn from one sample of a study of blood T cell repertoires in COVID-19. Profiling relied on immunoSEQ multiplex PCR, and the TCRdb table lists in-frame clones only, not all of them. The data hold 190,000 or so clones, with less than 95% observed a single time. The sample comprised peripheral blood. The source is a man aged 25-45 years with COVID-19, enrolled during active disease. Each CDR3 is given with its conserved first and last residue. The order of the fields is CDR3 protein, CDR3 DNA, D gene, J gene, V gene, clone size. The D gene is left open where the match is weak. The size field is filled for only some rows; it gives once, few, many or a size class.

CASSPLAGGEADTQYF | TGTGCCAGCTCACCCCTAGCGGGGGGGGAGGCAGATACGCAGTATTTT | TRBD2 | TRBJ2-3 | TRBV18 | NA
CASSAIRVEDTGELFF | TGTGCCAGCAGTGCTATTCGGGTGGAGGACACCGGGGAGCTGTTTTTT | NA | TRBJ2-2 | TRBV6-1 | NA
CASSLGGVGYGYTF | TGTGCCAGTAGTCTTGGGGGCGTAGGCTATGGCTACACCTTC | NA | TRBJ1-2 | TRBV19 | NA
CASSPGENTEAFF | TGTGCCAGCAGCCCAGGTGAGAACACTGAAGCTTTCTTT | NA | TRBJ1-1 | TRBV9 | NA
CASSSPGQGAYEQYF | TGTGCCAGCAGTTCTCCGGGACAGGGGGCCTACGAGCAGTACTTC | TRBD1 | TRBJ2-7 | TRBV27 | NA
CASSTRRHSYNEQFF | TGTGCCAGTAGTACCAGGCGACACTCCTACAATGAGCAGTTCTTC | NA | TRBJ2-1 | TRBV19 | NA
CASSRDRDRAEAFF | TGTGCCAGCAGTAGAGACAGGGATCGGGCTGAAGCTTTCTTT | TRBD1 | TRBJ1-1 | TRBV28 | NA
CSVGKQGVEGEQYF | TGCAGCGTTGGCAAACAGGGTGTCGAGGGCGAGCAGTACTTC | NA | TRBJ2-7 | TRBV29-1 | NA
CASCSNSNQPQHF | TGTGCTTCGTGTAGTAATAGCAATCAGCCCCAGCATTTT | NA | TRBJ1-5 | TRBV19 | NA
CAIRDRAGGNSPLHF | TGTGCCATCAGAGACCGGGCCGGGGGGAATTCACCCCTCCACTTT | NA | TRBJ1-6 | TRBV10-3 | NA
CASSALPGIANYGYTF | TGTGCCAGCTCAGCCCTCCCCGGTATAGCTAACTATGGCTACACCTTC | NA | TRBJ1-2 | TRBV18 | NA
CASSPTGIDYGYTF | TGTGCCAGTAGTCCAACAGGGATTGACTATGGCTACACCTTC | NA | TRBJ1-2 | TRBV19 | NA
CASSTLVNQPQHF | TGTGCCAGTAGTACGCTAGTCAATCAGCCCCAGCATTTT | NA | TRBJ1-5 | TRBV19 | NA
CASSEGGGGQPQHF | TGTGCCAGCAGTGAAGGAGGAGGAGGGCAGCCCCAGCATTTT | NA | TRBJ1-5 | TRBV6-1 | NA
CASERGAPYEQYF | TGTGCCAGCGAGCGGGGGGCTCCCTACGAGCAGTACTTC | TRBD2 | TRBJ2-7 | TRBV2 | NA
CASAEGAGNTIYF | TGTGCCAGCGCCGAGGGGGCTGGAAACACCATATATTTT | NA | TRBJ1-3 | TRBV18 | NA
CASSLNRGVWETQYF | TGCGCCAGCAGCTTGAACAGGGGGGTCTGGGAGACCCAGTACTTC | TRBD1 | TRBJ2-5 | TRBV5-1 | once
CASSWRENGYEQYF | TGCGCCAGCAGCTGGAGGGAAAACGGGTACGAGCAGTACTTC | NA | TRBJ2-7 | TRBV5-1 | NA
CASSLGSLNSAGELFF | TGTGCCAGCAGTTTAGGTTCGCTGAATTCAGCCGGGGAGCTGTTTTTT | NA | TRBJ2-2 | TRBV28 | NA
CASREQGLTEAFF | TGTGCCAGCAGGGAACAGGGGCTCACTGAAGCTTTCTTT | TRBD1 | TRBJ1-1 | TRBV2 | NA
CASSFWGRGLNSPLHF | TGCGCCAGCAGCTTTTGGGGTAGGGGGCTTAATTCACCCCTCCACTTT | TRBD1 | TRBJ1-6 | TRBV5-1 | NA
CASSPSEQGISNYGYTF | TGTGCCAGCTCACCATCGGAGCAGGGAATTAGTAACTATGGCTACACCTTC | NA | TRBJ1-2 | TRBV18 | NA
CASSLGTGGATGELFF | TGTGCCAGCAGCCTCGGGACAGGCGGCGCCACCGGGGAGCTGTTTTTT | TRBD1 | TRBJ2-2 | TRBV7-3 | NA
CASSLLTGDSQGYTF | TGTGCCAGCAGCCTTCTAACCGGGGACAGCCAAGGCTACACCTTC | TRBD1 | TRBJ1-2 | TRBV3-1/TRBV3-2 | NA
CASSLSRGKAYEQYF | TGTGCCAGCAGCTTATCTCGAGGGAAGGCCTACGAGCAGTACTTC | NA | TRBJ2-7 | TRBV7-2 | NA
CASSQGAHTGELFF | TGTGCCAGCAGCCAAGGGGCGCACACCGGGGAGCTGTTTTTT | NA | TRBJ2-2 | TRBV3-1/TRBV3-2 | NA
CSVALLAGQETQYF | TGCAGCGTTGCCCTTCTAGCGGGCCAAGAGACCCAGTACTTC | TRBD2 | TRBJ2-5 | TRBV29-1 | NA
CASSHLNPTGTLERETQYF | TGTGCCAGCAGCCATCTTAATCCCACCGGGACACTAGAGAGGGAGACCCAGTACTTC | NA | TRBJ2-5 | TRBV14 | NA
CASSEATGTGFLSGNTIYF | TGTGCCAGCAGTGAAGCCACAGGAACCGGCTTCTTATCCGGAAACACCATATATTTT | NA | TRBJ1-3 | TRBV2 | NA
CASSELANSYNEQFF | TGTGCCAGCAGTGAACTAGCGAACTCCTACAATGAGCAGTTCTTC | NA | TRBJ2-1 | TRBV2 | few
CASSPGGSTEAFF | TGTGCCAGCAGTCCAGGGGGGTCCACTGAAGCTTTCTTT | TRBD1 | TRBJ1-1 | TRBV27 | NA
CASSYGTVNTGELFF | TGTGCCAGCAGTTACGGGACAGTGAACACCGGGGAGCTGTTTTTT | TRBD1 | TRBJ2-2 | TRBV6-6 | NA
CSASSGHEQYF | TGCAGTGCTAGTTCTGGGCACGAGCAGTACTTC | NA | TRBJ2-7 | TRBV20-1 | NA
CASSQFGGTQETQYF | TGCGCCAGCAGCCAATTCGGGGGGACCCAAGAGACCCAGTACTTC | TRBD2 | TRBJ2-5 | TRBV4-1 | NA
CASSSMGLDTDTQYF | TGTGCCAGCAGCTCAATGGGACTCGACACAGATACGCAGTATTTT | NA | TRBJ2-3 | TRBV3-1/TRBV3-2 | NA
CASRTGTGVSYEQYF | TGTGCCAGCAGGACCGGGACAGGGGTTTCCTACGAGCAGTACTTC | TRBD1 | TRBJ2-7 | TRBV7-9 | once
CASSLDGVSEAFF | TGTGCCAGTAGTTTAGACGGGGTCTCTGAAGCTTTCTTT | NA | TRBJ1-1 | TRBV19 | NA
CASSPGDRGSPLHF | TGTGCCAGCTCACCAGGGGACAGGGGTTCACCCCTCCACTTT | TRBD1 | TRBJ1-6 | TRBV18 | NA
CSVARDRGSGYTF | TGCAGCGTTGCCCGGGACAGGGGGAGTGGCTACACCTTC | TRBD1 | TRBJ1-2 | TRBV29-1 | NA
CASIRGNYGYTF | TGTGCCAGTATTCGGGGGAACTATGGCTACACCTTC | NA | TRBJ1-2 | TRBV19 | NA
CSALQGARNTEAFF | TGCAGCGCCCTACAGGGGGCTCGGAACACTGAAGCTTTCTTT | TRBD1 | TRBJ1-1 | TRBV29-1 | NA
CASSADAGTGYVVEQYF | TGTGCCAGCAGCGCCGATGCAGGGACAGGGTATGTGGTCGAGCAGTACTTC | TRBD1 | TRBJ2-7 | TRBV11-3 | NA
CASSARGWDEQFF | TGTGCCAGCAGCGCTCGGGGGTGGGATGAGCAGTTCTTC | NA | TRBJ2-1 | TRBV9 | NA
CASSLPAGELFF | TGTGCCAGCAGCTTGCCCGCCGGGGAGCTGTTTTTT | NA | TRBJ2-2 | TRBV5-4 | NA
CASSPGGGGDGYTF | TGTGCCAGCTCACCAGGCGGGGGCGGTGATGGCTACACCTTC | NA | TRBJ1-2 | TRBV18 | NA
CASGSREAFF | TGTGCCAGTGGGTCTAGGGAAGCTTTCTTT | NA | TRBJ1-1 | TRBV27 | NA
CASSSGQQQETQYF | TGTGCCAGCAGTTCGGGACAACAGCAAGAGACCCAGTACTTC | NA | TRBJ2-5 | TRBV6-6 | NA
CASSVESRFFPDGYTF | TGTGCCAGCAGCGTAGAGAGCCGCTTTTTCCCGGATGGCTACACCTTC | NA | TRBJ1-2 | TRBV9 | NA
CASSNRSGEGTYEQYF | TGTGCCAGCAGCAATAGGTCAGGGGAGGGGACCTACGAGCAGTACTTC | NA | TRBJ2-7 | TRBV21-1 | once
CASSHYRGENTEAFF | TGTGCCAGCAGCCATTACAGGGGTGAAAACACTGAAGCTTTCTTT | TRBD1 | TRBJ1-1 | TRBV5-4 | NA